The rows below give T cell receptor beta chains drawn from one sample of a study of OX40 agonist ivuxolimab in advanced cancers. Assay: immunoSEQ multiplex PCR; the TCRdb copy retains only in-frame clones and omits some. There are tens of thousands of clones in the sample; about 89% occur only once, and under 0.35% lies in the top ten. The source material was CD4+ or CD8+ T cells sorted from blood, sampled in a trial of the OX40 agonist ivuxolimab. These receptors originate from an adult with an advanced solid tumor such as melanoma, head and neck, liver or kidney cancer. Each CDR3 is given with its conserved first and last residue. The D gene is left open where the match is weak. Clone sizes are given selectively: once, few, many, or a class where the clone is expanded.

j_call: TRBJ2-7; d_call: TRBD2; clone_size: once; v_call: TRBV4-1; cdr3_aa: CASSQASGSGYYEQYF; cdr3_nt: TGCGCCAGCAGCCAAGCTAGCGGGTCAGGGTACTACGAGCAGTACTTC
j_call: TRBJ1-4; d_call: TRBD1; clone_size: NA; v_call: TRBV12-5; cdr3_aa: CASGRDRGFTNEKLFF; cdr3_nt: TGTGCTAGTGGCCGGGACAGGGGTTTCACTAATGAAAAACTGTTTTTT
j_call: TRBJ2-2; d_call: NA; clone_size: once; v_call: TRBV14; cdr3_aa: CASSLIRKDISTGELFF; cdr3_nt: TGTGCCAGCAGCCTCATTAGGAAGGACATTAGCACCGGGGAGCTGTTTTTT
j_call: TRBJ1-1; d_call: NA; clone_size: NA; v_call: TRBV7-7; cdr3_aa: CASSQDRNTEAFF; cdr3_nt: TGTGCTAGCAGCCAAGACAGGAACACTGAAGCTTTCTTT
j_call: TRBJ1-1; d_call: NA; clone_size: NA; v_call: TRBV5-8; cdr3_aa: CASSLGAGGKNTEAFF; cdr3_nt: TGTGCCAGCAGCTTGGGGGCCGGGGGGAAGAACACTGAAGCTTTCTTT
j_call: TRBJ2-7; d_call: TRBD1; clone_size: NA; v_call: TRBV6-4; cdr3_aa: CASRRQGETYEQYF; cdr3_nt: TGTGCCAGCAGAAGACAGGGGGAGACCTACGAGCAGTACTTC
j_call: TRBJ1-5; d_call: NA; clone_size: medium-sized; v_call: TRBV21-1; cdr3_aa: CARGGVYSNQPQHF; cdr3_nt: TGTGCCAGGGGGGGTGTGTATAGCAATCAGCCCCAGCATTTT
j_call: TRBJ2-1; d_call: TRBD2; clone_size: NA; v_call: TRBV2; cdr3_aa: CASRPDSGSSYNEQFF; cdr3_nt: TGTGCCAGCAGACCCGATAGCGGGAGCTCCTACAATGAGCAGTTCTTC
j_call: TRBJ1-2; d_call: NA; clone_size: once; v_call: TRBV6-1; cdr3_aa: CASRGNYGYTF; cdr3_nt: TGTGCCAGCAGGGGCAACTATGGCTACACCTTC
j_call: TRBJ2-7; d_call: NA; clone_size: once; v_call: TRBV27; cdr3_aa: CASSPTNSYEQYF; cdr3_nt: TGTGCCAGCAGTCCCACTAACTCCTACGAGCAGTACTTC
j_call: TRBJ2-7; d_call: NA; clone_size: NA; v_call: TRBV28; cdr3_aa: CASSLLASYEQYF; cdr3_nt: TGTGCCAGCAGTTTATTAGCGAGCTACGAGCAGTACTTC
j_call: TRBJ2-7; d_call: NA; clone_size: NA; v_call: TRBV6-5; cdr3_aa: CASSLGREYEQYF; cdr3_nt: TGTGCCAGCAGTCTCGGACGGGAATACGAGCAGTACTTC
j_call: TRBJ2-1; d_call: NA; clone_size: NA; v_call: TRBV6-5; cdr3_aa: CASSIVNEQFF; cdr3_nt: TGTGCCAGCAGTATAGTCAATGAGCAGTTCTTC
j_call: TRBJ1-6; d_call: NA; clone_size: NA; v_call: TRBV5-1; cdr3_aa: CASSFSPLHF; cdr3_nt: TGCGCCAGCAGCTTCTCACCCCTCCACTTT